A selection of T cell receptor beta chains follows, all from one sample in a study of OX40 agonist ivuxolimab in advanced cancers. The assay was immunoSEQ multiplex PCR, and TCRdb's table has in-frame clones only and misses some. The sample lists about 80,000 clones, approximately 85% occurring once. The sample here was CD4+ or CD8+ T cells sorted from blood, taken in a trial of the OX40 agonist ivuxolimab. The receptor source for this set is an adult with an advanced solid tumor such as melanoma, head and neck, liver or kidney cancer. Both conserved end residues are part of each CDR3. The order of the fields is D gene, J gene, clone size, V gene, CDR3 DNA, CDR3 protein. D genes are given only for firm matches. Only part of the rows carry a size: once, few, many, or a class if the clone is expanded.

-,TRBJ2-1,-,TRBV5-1,TGCGCCAGCTTTCTGGGGTACAATGAGCAGTTCTTC,CASFLGYNEQFF
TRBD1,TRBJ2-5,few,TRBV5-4,TGTGCCAGCAGCTTGGCCACAGGGGGTAGGGAGACCCAGTACTTC,CASSLATGGRETQYF
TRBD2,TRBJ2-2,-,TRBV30,TGTGCCTGGAGTGCCCTCATTGGGCTAGCGGGAGGAAACACCGGGGAGCTGTTTTTT,CAWSALIGLAGGNTGELFF
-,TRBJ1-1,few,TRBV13,TGTGCCGCCACCCCGAGCACGACAGGACTCCATACTGAAGCTTTCTTT,CAATPSTTGLHTEAFF
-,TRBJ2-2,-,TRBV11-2,TGTGCCAGCAGCCGGGTTAGGGGCGACACCGGGGAGCTGTTTTTT,CASSRVRGDTGELFF
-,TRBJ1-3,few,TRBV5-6,TGTGCCAGCAGCTTGACAGCTGGAAACACCATATATTTT,CASSLTAGNTIYF
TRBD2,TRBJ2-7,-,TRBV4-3,TGCGCCAGCAGCCCCAGCGGGGCGAGGGGCTACGAGCAGTACTTC,CASSPSGARGYEQYF
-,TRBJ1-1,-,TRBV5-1,TGCGCCAGCAGCATGGGACAGAACACTGAAGCTTTCTTT,CASSMGQNTEAFF
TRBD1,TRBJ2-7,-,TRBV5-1,TGCGCCAGCAGCCCACAGGGGGCCCATGCCTACGAGCAGTACTTC,CASSPQGAHAYEQYF
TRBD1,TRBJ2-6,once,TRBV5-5,TGTGCCAGCAGCCTAGGGACAGGGTGGTCTGGGGCCAACGTCCTGACTTTC,CASSLGTGWSGANVLTF
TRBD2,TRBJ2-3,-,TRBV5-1,TGCGCCAGCAGCCCTCGACTAGCGGGAGTTGGCTTTCCAGATACGCAGTATTTT,CASSPRLAGVGFPDTQYF
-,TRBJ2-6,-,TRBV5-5,TGTGCCAGCAGCAGAAGGGGGGCTTTCAGCTCTGGGGCCAACGTCCTGACTTTC,CASSRRGAFSSGANVLTF
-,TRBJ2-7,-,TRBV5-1,TGCGCCAGCAGCTTGTGGGTCACTTACGAGCAGTACTTC,CASSLWVTYEQYF
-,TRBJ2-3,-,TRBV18,TGTGCCAGCTCACTCCCAGGGGATACGCAGTATTTT,CASSLPGDTQYF
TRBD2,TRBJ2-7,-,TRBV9,TGTGCCAGCATCCTCCCTGGCGGGAGCAACCACGAGCAGTACTTC,CASILPGGSNHEQYF
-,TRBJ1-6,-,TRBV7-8,TGTGCCAGCAGCTTAGATAGGGCAGGGCTGGGTTCACCCCTCCACTTT,CASSLDRAGLGSPLHF
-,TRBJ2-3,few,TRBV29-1,TGCAGCGTTGTGCAGTGGAGCACAGATACGCAGTATTTT,CSVVQWSTDTQYF
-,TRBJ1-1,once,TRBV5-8,TGTGCCAGCAGCTTGGCGGGTTCGTTTGGCACTGAAGCTTTCTTT,CASSLAGSFGTEAFF
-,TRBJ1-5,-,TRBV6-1,TGTGCCAGCAGTGAACAGGGAGGTCAGCCCCAGCATTTT,CASSEQGGQPQHF
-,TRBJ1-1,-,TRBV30,TGTGCACATATGAACACTGAAGCTTTCTTT,CAHMNTEAFF
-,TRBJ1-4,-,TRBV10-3,TGTGCCATCAGGGACACAGGGAAGTTTAATGAAAAACTGTTTTTT,CAIRDTGKFNEKLFF
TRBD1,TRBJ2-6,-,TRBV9,TGTGCCAGCAGCGGGGGACAGAACTTTAAATCTGGGGCCAACGTCCTGACTTTC,CASSGGQNFKSGANVLTF
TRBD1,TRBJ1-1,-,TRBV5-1,TGCGCCAGCAGCCCCCAGGGACAGGGAAACACTGAAGCTTTCTTT,CASSPQGQGNTEAFF
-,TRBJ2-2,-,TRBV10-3,TGTGCCATCAACCCTCGAACCGACACCGGGGAGCTGTTTTTT,CAINPRTDTGELFF
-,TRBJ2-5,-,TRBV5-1,TGCGCCAGCAGCTTTGGATCCGGGGTGGAAGAGACCCAGTACTTC,CASSFGSGVEETQYF
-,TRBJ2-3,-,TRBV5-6,TGTGCCAGCGGGTTTAGAGATACGCAGTATTTT,CASGFRDTQYF
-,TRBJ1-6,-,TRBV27,TGTGCCAGCAGTTTAAGGGGTTTTGCGGGGTACTCACCCCTCCACTTT,CASSLRGFAGYSPLHF
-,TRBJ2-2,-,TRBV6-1,TGTGCCAGCAGTGGCACGAGGCAGGGAAACACCGGGGAGCTGTTTTTT,CASSGTRQGNTGELFF
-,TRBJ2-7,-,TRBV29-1,TGCAGCGTTGAAGGACGGAACTCCTACGAGCAGTACTTC,CSVEGRNSYEQYF
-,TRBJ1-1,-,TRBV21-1,TGTGCCAGCAGCCCCCAGGGGGAGGGAAACACTGAAGCTTTCTTT,CASSPQGEGNTEAFF
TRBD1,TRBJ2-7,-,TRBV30,TGTGCGGGAAGGGGGCCCGAATACGAGCAGTACTTC,CAGRGPEYEQYF
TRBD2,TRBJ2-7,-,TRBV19,TGTGCCAGTAGTATAGTACTAGCGGGAATTTACGAGCAGTACTTC,CASSIVLAGIYEQYF
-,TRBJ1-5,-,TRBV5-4,TGTGCCAGCAGCTTTTGGGGGCGCGGCAATCAGCCCCAGCATTTT,CASSFWGRGNQPQHF
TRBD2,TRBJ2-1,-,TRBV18,TGTGCCAGCTCACCAGCCGGACTAGCGGGAGAGGACGAGCAGTTCTTC,CASSPAGLAGEDEQFF
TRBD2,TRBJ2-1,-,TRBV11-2,TGTGCCAGCAGCACAATAGCGGGGGGCAGGGCCAATGAGCAGTTCTTC,CASSTIAGGRANEQFF
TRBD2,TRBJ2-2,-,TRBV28,TGTGCCAGCAGTTTACAAGGACTAGCGGGGACCGGGGAGCTGTTTTTT,CASSLQGLAGTGELFF
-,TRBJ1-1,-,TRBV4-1,TGCGCCAGCAGCCAAGATGTGGGGGGTACTATGGGCACTGAAGCTTTCTTT,CASSQDVGGTMGTEAFF
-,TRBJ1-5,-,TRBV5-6,TGTGCCAGCAGCTTGATGCGTCTTCGGAATCAGCCCCAGCATTTT,CASSLMRLRNQPQHF
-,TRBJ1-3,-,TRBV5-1,TGCGCCAGCAGCTTGGACCCATACTCTGGAAACACCATATATTTT,CASSLDPYSGNTIYF
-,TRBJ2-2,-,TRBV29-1,TGCAGCGCGGGGAGGGGGGCCGGAGGCACCGGGGAGCTGTTTTTT,CSAGRGAGGTGELFF
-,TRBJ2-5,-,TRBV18,TGTGCCAGCTCACCAGGGGGAAGCGGTTACCAAGAGACCCAGTACTTC,CASSPGGSGYQETQYF
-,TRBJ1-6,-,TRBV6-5,TGTGCCAGCAGTCTCCAGTATAATTCACCCCTCCACTTT,CASSLQYNSPLHF
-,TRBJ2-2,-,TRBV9,TGTGCCAGCGGTTCCCCCAGGCCAAACACCGGGGAGCTGTTTTTT,CASGSPRPNTGELFF
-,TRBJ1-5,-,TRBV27,TGTGCCAGCAGTTTTTGGGGCTTAGGGCAGCCCCAGCATTTT,CASSFWGLGQPQHF
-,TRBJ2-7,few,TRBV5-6,TGTGCCAGCAGCTGGGGCTCCGGGGAGCAGTACTTC,CASSWGSGEQYF
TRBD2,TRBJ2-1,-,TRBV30,TGTGCCTGCTTCCTCCCGCGGGAGGCTCGTAATGAGCAGTTCTTC,CACFLPREARNEQFF
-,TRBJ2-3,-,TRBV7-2,TGTGCCAGCAGCTTAAGGCAGGGAAATACGCAGTATTTT,CASSLRQGNTQYF